These 5 T cell receptor beta chains originate from one sample sequenced in a study of blood T cell repertoires in COVID-19. Method: immunoSEQ multiplex PCR; TCRdb's copy keeps in-frame clones and lacks some. The repertoire includes roughly 190,000 clones, around nine tenths of them detected once, and roughly 6% sits in the top ten. The sample was peripheral blood. The receptors derive from a woman between 40 and 50 years old who had recovered from COVID-19.

The chain has TRBV3-1 (or the pseudogene TRBV3-2) and TRBJ2-3; the D gene is possibly TRBD2 (5 bases). The ends were cut back, 4 bases at V and 3 bases at J, with 20 bases in the middle. The CDR3 has 17 residues. Germline-derived CDR1 and CDR2 are LGHDT and YNNKEL (reference sequence). This CDR3 is CASSRGPSGDATDTQYF. The CDR3, as DNA: TGTGCCAGCAGCCGAGGCCCCAGCGGAGACGCAACAGATACGCAGTATTTT.

This clone showed up just once. The chain employs TRBV24-1 and TRBJ1-4, with D possibly matching TRBD1 (5 bases). CDR1 and CDR2 (germline): KGHDR, SFDVKD. V shed 4 bases and J shed 5 bases, with 13 bases lying between them. The CDR3 consists of 15 residues. CDR3 DNA: TGTGCCACCAGTGACCCTAGGGAGGGGAATGAAAAACTGTTTTTT. Translating gives CATSDPREGNEKLFF.

This chain links TRBV9 with TRBJ2-1, with 7 bases lining up with TRBD2. The germline gives CDR1 SGDLS, CDR2 YYNGEE. CDR3 size: 16 residues. Unmatched junction bases numbered 7, after V lost 0 bases and J lost 4 bases. The CDR3 loop reads CASSVGSSGYYNEQFF. In DNA form, the CDR3 reads TGTGCCAGCAGCGTAGGATCTAGCGGTTATTACAATGAGCAGTTCTTC.

The chain combines TRBV6-1 with TRBJ1-5; 8 positions match TRBD1. Trimming took 4 bases from V and 0 from J; bases not matched to a gene: 11. The CDR3 has 18 residues. The germline CDR1 and CDR2 sequences are MNHNS and SASEGT. The CDR3 coding sequence is TGTGCCAGCAGTGTGGGTCAGGGGGCCCTCTATAGCAATCAGCCCCAGCATTTT. Amino acid sequence: CASSVGQGALYSNQPQHF.

The chain is built from TRBV19 and TRBJ1-1; 7 nucleotides match TRBD1. The CDR3 is 15 residues long. The germline CDR1 and CDR2 sequences are LNHDA and SQIVND (reference sequence). V lost 6 bases, J lost 0 bases, and 7 bases stayed unmatched. The CDR3 here is CASSFRGDLNTEAFF. In DNA form, the CDR3 reads TGTGCCAGTAGCTTCAGGGGGGATTTGAACACTGAAGCTTTCTTT.